Included here is one T cell receptor (beta chain) sequence, with context. The CDR3 contains 17 residues. V was shortened by 5 bases and J by 4 bases, with 20 bases between the two germline ends. Germline assignment: CDR1 MNHEY and CDR2 SMNVEV (reference sequence). The sample comes from a study of blood T cell repertoires in COVID-19. Study details: Collection of acute and convalescent COVID-19 samples took place in the United States, Italy and Spain. PBMCs, B-cell-depleted T cells, or T cells provided the cDNA or gDNA that made up the material.

In the original analysis: Amplification of reference gene primers provided the estimated nucleated cell counts. TCRdb's table, derived via immunoSEQ multiplex PCR, lists solely in-frame clones and lacks some. For V, J and clone size, that table is used; D and trimming come from the DNA. The sample carries approximately 260,000 clones, approximately 79% recorded once. What was sequenced was peripheral blood. The chain joins TRBV27 to TRBJ2-2; D perhaps matches TRBD2 (5 bases). The TCR comes from a woman in her thirties or forties with active or convalescent COVID-19. CDR3 residues: CASSTLMSGIGTGELFF. CDR3 DNA sequence: TGTGCCAGCAGTACACTTATGTCGGGGATTGGCACCGGGGAGCTGTTTTTT.